Shown below are 18 T cell receptor beta chains from a single sample sequenced in a study of OX40 agonist ivuxolimab in advanced cancers. Profiling relied on immunoSEQ multiplex PCR, and the TCRdb table lists in-frame clones only, not all of them. The sample holds some 48,000 clones, approximately 79% seen once. Sequencing was performed on CD4+ or CD8+ T cells sorted from blood, taken in a trial of the OX40 agonist ivuxolimab. The origin of the receptors is an adult with an advanced solid tumor such as melanoma, head and neck, liver or kidney cancer.

This clone was observed a handful of times. The chain employs TRBV2 and TRBJ2-7, with D maybe TRBD1 (6 bases). The CDR3 is 13 residues long. V was shortened by 7 bases and J by 0 bases, with 10 bases between the two germline ends. CDR1 is SNHLY and CDR2 is FYNNEI in the germline V gene. CDR3: CASTGDHSYEQYF. The CDR3 DNA reads as TGTGCCAGCACAGGGGACCACTCCTACGAGCAGTACTTC.

On this clone: Other DNA sequences in this sample translate to the same CDR3. This chain joins TRBV7-2 and TRBJ1-1, with 7 bases aligning to TRBD1. CDR1 and CDR2 from the germline V gene are SGHTA and FQGNSA. This CDR3 has 15 amino acids. The junction had 7 bases not matched to a gene; V was cut back by 5 bases and J by 1 base. The CDR3 nucleotides read TGTGCCAGCAGCCTTGAGGGACAGCCGAACACTGAAGCTTTCTTT. Its protein is CASSLEGQPNTEAFF.

As regards this clone: The sample holds other DNA sequences that translate to the same CDR3. The chain links TRBV7-2 to TRBJ1-2; the match to TRBD1 covers 9 bases. The CDR3 sequence is 14 residues long. From germline, CDR1 is SGHTA and CDR2 FQGNSA. Trimming removed 6 bases from V and 6 bases from J; junction bases left unmatched: 8. The chain's CDR3 is CASSPTGGGNGYTF. DNA of the CDR3: TGTGCCAGCAGTCCCACAGGGGGCGGTAATGGCTACACCTTC.

This rearrangement joins TRBV14 to TRBJ1-2; D is unresolved. This CDR3 has 13 amino acids. The germline V gene has CDR1 SGHDN and CDR2 FVKESK. V dropped 4 bases and J dropped 8 bases, with 14 bases sitting between them. The CDR3 is CASSLGGPQGYTF. The CDR3 coding sequence is TGTGCCAGCAGCCTTGGTGGACCTCAGGGCTACACCTTC. Filled out from reference TRBV14 and TRBJ1-2, the complete variable domain reads EAGVTQFPSHSVIEKGQTVTLRCDPISGHDNLYWYRRVMGKEIKFLLHFVKESKQDESGMPNNRFLAERTGGTYSTLKVQPAELEDSGVYFCASSLGGPQGYTFGSGTRLTVV.

This clone was detected once. The chain has TRBV5-8 and TRBJ2-4; TRBD2 might be the D (6 bases). CDR1 and CDR2 (germline): SGHTS, YDEGEE. This CDR3 comprises 14 residues. Trimming left V 1 base short and J 2 bases short, with 7 bases between. CDR3 residues: CASSLLASKNIQYF. The DNA of the CDR3 is TGTGCCAGCAGCTTGCTAGCGTCCAAAAACATTCAGTACTTC.

V and J are TRBV7-8 and TRBJ1-2; D unresolved. In germline, CDR1 is SGHVS, CDR2 FQNEAQ. V was pared by 0 bases and J by 4 bases, with 15 bases between. The CDR3 length is 16 residues. This chain's CDR3 is CASSLAGPEDSYGYTF. For the CDR3, the DNA is TGTGCCAGCAGCTTAGCGGGTCCAGAGGATAGCTATGGCTACACCTTC.

The rearrangement links TRBV7-2 to TRBJ2-1; tentative D call: TRBD2 (5 bases). The V gene lost 2 bases and the J gene lost 10 bases, with 9 bases spanning the gap. The CDR3 is 12 amino acids. Germline V gene lookup returns CDR1 SGHTA and CDR2 FQGNSA. The CDR3 nucleotides are TGTGCCAGCAGCTTATCAGGCGGGGAGCAGTTCTTC. Its translation is CASSLSGGEQFF.

The chain recombines TRBV18 with TRBJ1-2, with D possibly TRBD1 on 5 matching bases. The CDR3 length is 16 residues. V was shortened by 0 bases and J by 4 bases, with 15 bases between the two germline ends. Germline CDR1 is KGHSH and CDR2 is LQKENI. CDR3 in DNA: TGTGCCAGCTCACCACCGTATGGAGGGGTTGGCTATGGCTACACCTTC. Its protein is CASSPPYGGVGYGYTF.

The chain couples TRBV7-2 to TRBJ2-1; D possibly uses TRBD1 or TRBD2 (6 bases each). Trimming removed 5 bases at V and 1 base at J, with 9 bases between. The CDR3 has 14 amino acids. Germline loops: CDR1 SGHTA, CDR2 FQGNSA. The CDR3 coding sequence is TGTGCCAGCAGCGGCGGGACATCCTACAATGAGCAGTTCTTC. Protein sequence: CASSGGTSYNEQFF.

This rearrangement joins TRBV5-1 to TRBJ2-3; D gene uncertain. This CDR3 is 16 amino acids long. CDR1 SGHRS and CDR2 YFSETQ come from the germline V gene. V was pared by 0 bases and J by 1 base, with 12 bases between. CDR3 bases: TGCGCCAGCAGCTTGGTCGGTACAGACCGCACAGATACGCAGTATTTT. Encoded protein: CASSLVGTDRTDTQYF.

J is TRBJ2-7 and V is TRBV5-1, with D perhaps being TRBD1 or TRBD2 (5 bases each). The CDR3 has 16 amino acids. The germline V and J ends were trimmed by 0 bases and 2 bases, with 15 bases remaining between them. In germline, CDR1 is SGHRS, CDR2 YFSETQ. The CDR3 region is CASSLGFGGRAYEQYF. The DNA of the CDR3 is TGCGCCAGCAGCTTGGGTTTCGGAGGCAGGGCCTACGAGCAGTACTTC.

V is TRBV27 and J is TRBJ1-4; 8 bases align to TRBD1. Germline CDR1 is MNHEY and CDR2 is SMNVEV (reference sequence). J lost 7 bases, V lost 6 bases, and 7 bases had no gene match. This CDR3 has 14 amino acids. Here the CDR3 DNA reads TGTGCCAGCAGGTTGCAGGGGGCAAGTGAAAAACTGTTTTTT. Amino acids: CASRLQGASEKLFF.

The rearrangement links TRBV5-4 to TRBJ2-1; D may be TRBD2 (5 bases). The germline gives CDR1 SGHNT, CDR2 YYREEE (reference sequence). V lost 3 bases, J lost 4 bases, and 5 bases lay in between. The CDR3 is 12 residues long. DNA of the CDR3: TGTGCCAGCAGCTGGGAGTACAATGAGCAGTTCTTC. Protein sequence: CASSWEYNEQFF.

V and J are TRBV18 and TRBJ2-5; 7 positions match TRBD1. CDR3 size: 15 residues. Per germline, CDR1 KGHSH and CDR2 LQKENI. V lost 0 bases, J lost 1 base, and 2 bases stayed unmatched. The CDR3 DNA is TGTGCCAGCTCACCACCCGCAGGGGGCCAAGAGACCCAGTACTTC. It encodes CASSPPAGGQETQYF. The whole variable domain, remainder taken from reference TRBV18 and TRBJ2-5, is NAGVMQNPRHLVRRRGQEARLRCSPMKGHSHVYWYRQLPEEGLKFMVYLQKENIIDESGMPKERFSAEFPKEGPSILRIQQVVRGDSAAYFCASSPPAGGQETQYFGPGTRLLVL.

The chain couples TRBV19 to TRBJ1-4; 7 bases agree with TRBD1. The V and J ends lost 5 bases and 3 bases, in that order; junction bases with no gene match: 6. The CDR3 sequence is 15 residues long. CDR1 is LNHDA and CDR2 is SQIVND in the germline V gene (reference sequence). CDR3 nucleotides: TGTGCCAGTAGTGTCACCGGGACAGCTAATGAAAAACTGTTTTTT. The encoded protein is CASSVTGTANEKLFF.

The chain uses TRBV6-6 and TRBJ2-7, with D tentatively TRBD2 (6 bases). The CDR3 is 13 residues long. Per the germline V gene, CDR1 is MNHNY and CDR2 is SVGAGI (reference sequence). The ends were cut back, 4 bases at V and 6 bases at J, with 13 bases in the middle. The CDR3: CASSWGVVGEQYF. The CDR3 DNA is TGTGCCAGCAGTTGGGGGGTAGTAGGCGAGCAGTACTTC.

This clone turned up a few times. The rearrangement joins TRBV5-1 to TRBJ2-1; D is ambiguous. This CDR3 comprises 15 residues. Germline V gene lookup returns CDR1 SGHRS and CDR2 YFSETQ. Trimming shortened V by 0 bases and J by 7 bases, and 14 bases separated the two germline ends. The CDR3 here is CASSLESSWVNEQFF. CDR3 nucleotides: TGCGCCAGCAGCTTGGAATCAAGCTGGGTAAATGAGCAGTTCTTC.

The chain employs TRBV6-5 and TRBJ2-5; 7 bases line up with TRBD2. Germline lookup yields CDR1 MNHEY and CDR2 SVGAGI. The J segment lost 7 bases and the V segment lost 2 bases, leaving 7 bases of the junction unmatched. This CDR3 spans 14 amino acids. The CDR3 DNA sequence: TGTGCCAGCAGTTACGTTGCGGGAGCCGGGACCCAGTACTTC. It is translated as CASSYVAGAGTQYF.